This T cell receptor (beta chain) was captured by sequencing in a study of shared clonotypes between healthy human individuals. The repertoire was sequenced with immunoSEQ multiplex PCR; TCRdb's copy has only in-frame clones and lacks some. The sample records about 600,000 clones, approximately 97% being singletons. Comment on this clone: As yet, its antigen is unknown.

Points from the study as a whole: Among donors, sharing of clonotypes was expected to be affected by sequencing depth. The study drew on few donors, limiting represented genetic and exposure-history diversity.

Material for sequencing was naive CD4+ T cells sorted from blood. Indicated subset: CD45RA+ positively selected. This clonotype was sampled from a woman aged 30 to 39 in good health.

CDR3 region: CASSVGAGSEYNSPLHF. The CDR3, as DNA: TGTGCCAGCAGCGTAGGGGCAGGATCTGAGTATAATTCACCCCTCCACTTT. V is TRBV9 and J is TRBJ1-6; no firm D call. This CDR3 comprises 17 residues. Trimming shortened V by 0 bases and J by 4 bases, and 14 bases separated the two germline ends. CDR1 is SGDLS, CDR2 YYNGEE, per germline.